A single sample is the source of the 24 T cell receptor beta chains below, sequenced in a study of shared clonotypes between healthy human individuals. The method was immunoSEQ multiplex PCR; TCRdb's version includes in-frame clones alone and lacks a portion of them. The data contain 2 million to 2.5 million clones, 85% to 95% of them singletons. The sequencing sample was made of naive CD4+ T cells from PBMCs. This sample's subset: CD45RA+ positively selected. These receptors originate from a man younger than 35 in good health. Some clones in this sample may be carry-over from other donors' samples.

The chain employs TRBV28 and TRBJ1-1; 7 bases match TRBD1. J lost 0 bases, V lost 5 bases, and 9 bases had no gene match. The CDR3 is 16 residues long. The germline CDR1 and CDR2 sequences are MDHEN and SYDVKM. DNA for the CDR3: TGTGCCAGCAGTCCCATAACTAGGGGGCTGAACACTGAAGCTTTCTTT. It is translated as CASSPITRGLNTEAFF.

This chain connects TRBV7-9 to TRBJ2-1, with D hard to call. Trimming took 4 bases from V and 4 from J, leaving 17 bases between them. Per the germline V gene, CDR1 is SEHNR and CDR2 is FQNEAQ (reference sequence). The CDR3 is 16 residues long. The CDR3 nucleotides read TGTGCCAGCAGCTCCCCCTACCCCTCTCCATACAATGAGCAGTTCTTC. Its translation: CASSSPYPSPYNEQFF.

This clone was counted a few times. The chain links TRBV6-5 to TRBJ1-1; D perhaps matches TRBD1 (5 bases). The CDR3 has 15 residues. The V end lost 6 bases, the J end lost 5 bases, and 19 bases lay between the germline ends. Germline-derived CDR1 and CDR2 are MNHEY and SVGAGI. The CDR3 is CASRPSGAGWTEAFF. In nucleotides, the CDR3 is TGTGCCAGCAGGCCCTCTGGGGCAGGTTGGACTGAAGCTTTCTTT.

This clone occurred a few times. The sample contains more than one DNA sequence encoding this CDR3. The genes are TRBV7-2 and TRBJ2-5, with D hard to call. The CDR3 is made up of 11 amino acids. Germline assignment: CDR1 SGHTA and CDR2 FQGNSA. V lost 5 bases to trimming and J lost 1 base, with 2 bases between them. Here the CDR3 DNA reads TGTGCCAGCAGCCTCCAAGAGACCCAGTACTTC. Protein sequence: CASSLQETQYF.

The gene calls are TRBV6-6 and TRBJ2-1; 12 bases map to TRBD2. Per the germline V gene, CDR1 is MNHNY and CDR2 is SVGAGI (reference sequence). The CDR3 is 16 amino acids. J was trimmed by 8 bases and V by 6 bases; bases with no gene match: 11. This CDR3 is CASSRTGLAGRDEQFF. In DNA form, the CDR3 reads TGTGCCAGCAGCCGGACGGGACTAGCGGGTCGCGATGAGCAGTTCTTC.

The V call is TRBV7-8, the J call TRBJ2-7; D is uncertain. The V gene's germline CDR1 is SGHVS and CDR2 FQNEAQ. Trimming cost V 4 bases and J 5 bases, with 21 bases left between them. The CDR3 contains 16 residues. The CDR3 nucleotides read TGTGCCAGCAGCTCCGACGATTGGGTCCTTGGGGACGAGCAGTACTTC. Its translation: CASSSDDWVLGDEQYF.

The count of this clone is one. The V call is TRBV11-2, the J call TRBJ2-7, with 9 positions matching TRBD1. The germline CDR1 and CDR2 sequences are SGHAT and FQNNGV. This CDR3 spans 17 amino acids. The V gene end was trimmed by 0 bases and the J gene end by 6 bases; junction bases not matched to a gene: 12. CDR3 nucleotide sequence: TGTGCCAGCAGCTTAGACGACGCGGGACAGGGCTGGGTCGAGCAGTACTTC. Translation gives CASSLDDAGQGWVEQYF.

This chain links TRBV7-3 with TRBJ1-2; tentatively, D is TRBD1 (5 bases). CDR3 length: 13 residues. Germline V CDR1 and CDR2: SGHTA, FQGTGA. V lost 5 bases and J lost 8, with 15 bases in between. The CDR3 sequence: CASSADTGQGYTF. The CDR3 DNA reads as TGTGCCAGCAGCGCGGACACTGGGCAAGGCTACACCTTC. The full variable domain, its missing parts supplied by reference TRBV7-3 and TRBJ1-2, is GAGVSQTPSNKVTEKGKYVELRCDPISGHTALYWYRQSLGQGPEFLIYFQGTGAADDSGLPNDRFFAVRPEGSVSTLKIQRTERGDSAVYLCASSADTGQGYTFGSGTRLTVV.

The chain uses TRBV6-6 and TRBJ2-3; D not certain. The CDR3 has 14 amino acids. Trimming cost V 3 bases and J 0 bases, with 7 bases left between them. Germline V gene data show CDR1 as MNHNY and CDR2 as SVGAGI (reference sequence). CDR3 region: CASSYTDSTDTQYF. CDR3 DNA: TGTGCCAGCAGTTATACCGATAGCACAGATACGCAGTATTTT.

V and J are TRBV28 and TRBJ1-2; 7 bases align to TRBD1. V lost 3 bases and J lost 0; bases outside the gene matches: 4. The CDR3 runs 15 residues. Germline lookup yields CDR1 MDHEN and CDR2 SYDVKM. The CDR3: CASSLSRGSNYGYTF. The CDR3 DNA reads TGTGCCAGCAGTTTGTCCAGGGGGTCTAACTATGGCTACACCTTC.

The CDR3 here is CAISTGDIADTQYF. In DNA, the CDR3 is TGTGCCATTAGCACGGGGGATATCGCAGATACGCAGTATTTT. The rearrangement joins TRBV2 to TRBJ2-3; tentatively, D is TRBD2 (6 bases). The CDR3 totals 14 residues. Germline V gene data show CDR1 as SNHLY and CDR2 as FYNNEI. V lost 10 bases and J 4 bases, leaving 18 bases between the germline ends.

The chain carries TRBV9 and TRBJ2-1; 8 positions agree with TRBD1. Germline-derived CDR1 and CDR2 are SGDLS and YYNGEE. The CDR3 is 13 amino acids. J lost 10 bases, V lost 3 bases, and 6 bases had no gene match. CDR3 region: CASSATGAGEQFF. CDR3 nucleotide sequence: TGTGCCAGCAGCGCGACAGGGGCTGGGGAGCAGTTCTTC.

The chain employs TRBV28 and TRBJ1-5; no clear D gene. V was trimmed by 1 base and J by 7 bases, leaving 20 bases between them. The CDR3 is made up of 17 amino acids. The germline gives CDR1 MDHEN, CDR2 SYDVKM. In DNA, the CDR3 is TGTGCCAGCAGTTTATTGGGCCGAGGGAGGATCAACCAGCCCCAGCATTTT. Residues: CASSLLGRGRINQPQHF. The whole variable domain, remainder taken from reference TRBV28 and TRBJ1-5, is DVKVTQSSRYLVKRTGEKVFLECVQDMDHENMFWYRQDPGLGLRLIYFSYDVKMKEKGDIPEGYSVSREKKERFSLILESASTNQTSMYLCASSLLGRGRINQPQHFGDGTRLSIL.

This clone has just a few counts. The chain links TRBV30 to TRBJ2-1; D uncertain. Germline V gives CDR1 GTSNPN, CDR2 SVGIG (reference sequence). The CDR3 consists of 11 residues. Trimming pared 3 bases from V and 9 bases from J, leaving 9 bases between. Here the CDR3 DNA reads TGTGCCTGGAGCTCTGCGGCTGAGCAGTTCTTC. Its protein is CAWSSAAEQFF.

On this clone: Other DNA sequences of this sample code for an identical CDR3. The chain combines TRBV7-3 with TRBJ2-3, with TRBD2 as a possible D gene (7 bases). Germline V CDR1 and CDR2: SGHTA, FQGTGA. This CDR3 has 14 residues. Trimming shortened V by 0 bases and J by 4 bases, and 8 bases separated the two germline ends. Written as DNA, the CDR3 is TGTGCCAGCAGCTTAACGGGGGGGCCAGATACGCAGTATTTT. This sequence encodes CASSLTGGPDTQYF.

This chain connects TRBV7-2 to TRBJ2-3; D is uncertain. Germline loops: CDR1 SGHTA, CDR2 FQGNSA. The CDR3 totals 18 residues. The germline V and J ends were trimmed by 2 bases and 0 bases, with 18 bases remaining between them. The CDR3 region is CASSLTAPHPTSTDTQYF. Here the CDR3 DNA reads TGTGCCAGCAGCTTAACAGCACCCCACCCTACTAGCACAGATACGCAGTATTTT.

The CDR3 DNA is TGTGCCAGCAGCTCTAGCGCGAACACCGGGGAGCTGTTTTTT. This gives the protein CASSSSANTGELFF. The genes are TRBV7-2 and TRBJ2-2; possible D gene TRBD2, 6 bases. Germline CDR1 SGHTA, CDR2 FQGNSA. CDR3 length equals 14 residues. V lost 4 bases and J 0 bases, leaving 6 bases between the germline ends.

V and J are TRBV10-1 and TRBJ2-2, with 11 bases aligning to TRBD2. The CDR3 has 18 amino acids. CDR1 WNHNN and CDR2 SYGVQD come from the germline V gene (reference sequence). Losses at the gene ends were 4 bases for V and 3 bases for J; bases not matched to a gene: 10. The CDR3 loop is CASSVYSGRGRDTGELFF. CDR3 nucleotides: TGCGCCAGCAGTGTATATAGCGGGAGGGGTCGAGACACCGGGGAGCTGTTTTTT.

This clone was seen only once. The chain is built from TRBV7-3 and TRBJ1-6; D is undetermined. Trimming took 1 base from V and 7 from J, leaving 5 bases between them. The CDR3 runs 13 residues. Germline assignment: CDR1 SGHTA and CDR2 FQGTGA. The CDR3 is CASSLSLNSPLHF. The CDR3 DNA reads as TGTGCCAGCAGCTTAAGTCTGAATTCACCCCTCCACTTT.

This clone came up a few times. The chain has TRBV30 and TRBJ1-1; D not certain. The germline V gene encodes CDR1 GTSNPN and CDR2 SVGIG (reference sequence). This CDR3 contains 15 residues. V lost 3 bases to trimming and J lost 7 bases, with 21 bases between them. This CDR3 is CAWSSSRHDRVEAFF. CDR3 sequence (DNA): TGTGCCTGGAGCTCCTCCCGTCATGATCGGGTTGAAGCTTTCTTT.

The chain employs TRBV7-9 and TRBJ1-3; D possibly corresponds to TRBD1 (5 bases). Germline values: CDR1 SEHNR, CDR2 FQNEAQ (reference sequence). There are 13 residues in the CDR3. Trimming left V 6 bases short and J 3 bases short, with 9 bases between. CDR3 in amino acids: CASRPGGGNTIYF. In DNA, the CDR3 is TGTGCCAGCAGGCCCGGGGGTGGAAACACCATATATTTT.

The genes are TRBV5-4 and TRBJ2-2; 8 nucleotides align to TRBD1. This CDR3 is 14 amino acids long. In germline, CDR1 is SGHNT, CDR2 YYREEE (reference sequence). The V segment lost 4 bases and the J segment 4 bases; nucleotides outside the gene matches: 3. The CDR3 protein is CASSATGGTGELFF. The CDR3 region has the DNA TGTGCCAGCAGCGCCACAGGGGGCACCGGGGAGCTGTTTTTT.

This clone is a singleton in its sample. V is TRBV28 and J is TRBJ2-2, with a possible D match to TRBD2 (6 bases). CDR1 is MDHEN, CDR2 SYDVKM, per germline. There are 13 residues in the CDR3. The ends were cut back, 4 bases at V and 4 bases at J, with 7 bases in the middle. DNA of the CDR3: TGTGCCAGCAGTTGGCGGGGCACCGGGGAGCTGTTTTTT. This translates into CASSWRGTGELFF.

The chain carries TRBV7-2 and TRBJ2-7; 7 nucleotides match TRBD1. Germline lookup yields CDR1 SGHTA and CDR2 FQGNSA. The junction had 10 bases not matched to a gene; V was cut back by 4 bases and J by 13 bases. The length of the CDR3 is 12 residues. In DNA, the CDR3 is TGTGCCAGCAGCTACAACCGGGACAGCATTTACTTC. As protein: CASSYNRDSIYF. The full variable domain, its missing parts supplied by reference TRBV7-2 and TRBJ2-7, is GAGVSQSPSNKVTEKGKDVELRCDPISGHTALYWYRQSLGQGLEFLIYFQGNSAPDKSGLPSDRFSAERTGGSVSTLTIQRTQQEDSAVYLCASSYNRDSIYFGPGTRLTVT.